What follows are 32 T cell receptor beta chains derived from one specimen sequenced in a study of T cells in Graves' hyperthyroidism and ophthalmopathy (dated by TCRdb to about 2019). The library relied on multiplex PCR. These reads were obtained on an Illumina HiSeq 2000. TCR beta CDR3 regions were amplified from RNA transcripts. For the first round of RT-PCR on the TCR CDR3, the HTBI primer set was used together with the Qiagen OneStep RT-PCR kit. TCRdb trimmed the raw reads at Q25, called clones with MiXCR and kept productive beta chains. All rows with the same CDR3 protein become a single entry with the most common DNA and genes. This sample has around 340,000 distinct CDR3 sequences in its table, and 16% of those were observed once. Approximately 35% of the sample lies in the top ten. The sample comprised blood. The source is a man younger than 40 with Graves' hyperthyroidism.

The chain joins TRBV7-9 to TRBJ1-2, with a weak D call TRBD1 (5 bases). V was cut by 3 bases and J by 0 bases, with 11 bases left in between. CDR3 size: 15 residues. Germline values: CDR1 SEHNR, CDR2 FQNEAQ (reference sequence). The CDR3 DNA is TGTGCCAGCAGCTTCCCGACGGACACTAACTATGGCTACACCTTC. Translation: CASSFPTDTNYGYTF.

The table lists this clonotype with many counts. The chain links TRBV6-1 to TRBJ1-2; 7 bases fit TRBD1. The germline gives CDR1 MNHNS, CDR2 SASEGT. V shed 5 bases, J shed 4 bases, and the junction held 7 bases outside the gene matches. The length of the CDR3 is 14 residues. As DNA, the CDR3 is TGTGCCAGCAGTAAAGGGGGCGCGGGCTATGGCTACACCTTC. It is translated as CASSKGGAGYGYTF.

The chain recombines TRBV29-1 with TRBJ1-1; 8 nucleotides line up with TRBD1. The CDR3 contains 14 residues. CDR1 SQVTM and CDR2 ANQGSEA come from the germline V gene. The CDR3 bases are TGCAGTGGCTCTAGGGCAGGGGGCCTCCCTGAAGCTTTCTTT. The encoded protein is CSGSRAGGLPEAFF.

Only a few counts were recorded for this clonotype. The rearrangement links TRBV4-1 to TRBJ2-2, with D tentatively TRBD1 or TRBD2 (6 bases each). This CDR3 region has 16 residues. Germline V gene lookup returns CDR1 MGHRA and CDR2 YSYEKL. V lost 0 bases and J lost 5, with 13 bases in between. CDR3 loop: CASSQDHQGGTGELFF. The CDR3 DNA sequence: TGCGCCAGCAGCCAAGATCACCAAGGGGGGACCGGGGAGCTGTTTTTT.

This clonotype was seen repeatedly, ten times or more. The V and J genes are TRBV5-1 and TRBJ2-2; D is undetermined. V was clipped by 3 bases and J by 7 bases, with 16 bases between them. Germline V CDR1 and CDR2: SGHRS, YFSETQ. This CDR3 has 15 residues. The CDR3 spells CASSSTPLGVGELFF. The CDR3 DNA reads as TGCGCCAGCAGCTCCACACCCCTTGGGGTCGGGGAGCTGTTTTTT.

V is TRBV28 and J is TRBJ2-7; possible D gene TRBD2, 6 bases. The V end was cut by 4 bases, the J end by 4 bases, with 11 bases between. The CDR3 totals 13 residues. Germline V lookup: CDR1 MDHEN, CDR2 SYDVKM. CDR3 in DNA: TGTGCCAGCAGTTCGGGGACTCTTTACGAGCAGTACTTC. Translation gives CASSSGTLYEQYF.

This clonotype came up many times. This sequence joins TRBV5-1 and TRBJ1-2; 10 bases align to TRBD1. Germline V gene lookup returns CDR1 SGHRS and CDR2 YFSETQ. The J segment lost 2 bases and the V segment lost 3 bases, leaving 4 bases of the junction unmatched. The CDR3 spans 15 residues. The CDR3, as DNA: TGCGCCAGCAGCTACCGGGACAGGGGAAACTATGGCTACACCTTC. This sequence encodes CASSYRDRGNYGYTF.

A few counts support this clonotype. The chain employs TRBV29-1 and TRBJ2-3; 7 bases line up with TRBD2. Germline V CDR1 and CDR2: SQVTM, ANQGSEA. There are 12 residues in the CDR3. J was trimmed by 3 bases and V by 4 bases; bases with no gene match: 1. The CDR3 DNA reads as TGCAGCGTTGCACTAGCGACAGATACGCAGTATTTT. Translation gives CSVALATDTQYF.

This clonotype was found many times. This CDR3 reads CASSLAGGAEQYF. In nucleotides, the CDR3 is TGTGCCAGCAGCTTAGCGGGAGGGGCCGAGCAGTACTTC. The chain has TRBV11-2 and TRBJ2-7; 8 bases are a match to TRBD2. J was trimmed by 6 bases and V by 1 base; bases with no gene match: 2. CDR3 length equals 13 residues. The germline CDR1 and CDR2 sequences are SGHAT and FQNNGV.

With regard to this clonotype: Being one base from a much bigger clone, this may be a read error. V gene TRBV29-1 combines with J gene TRBJ1-1, with D hard to call. Germline-derived CDR1 and CDR2 are SQVTM and ANQGSEA. The CDR3 is 13 amino acids. The CDR3: CSVYIGVNTETFF. DNA for the CDR3: TGCAGCGTTTATATCGGTGTGAACACTGAAACTTTCTTT.

A few counts support this clonotype. The chain recombines TRBV10-3 with TRBJ1-3; no firm D call. Germline V gene lookup returns CDR1 ENHRY and CDR2 SYGVKD. The CDR3 spans 13 residues. V lost 2 bases and J 6 bases, leaving 8 bases between the germline ends. DNA of the CDR3: TGTGCCATCAGTGAGGGAACTCTAAACACCATATATTTT. It yields the protein CAISEGTLNTIYF.

This clonotype was found many times. The chain recombines TRBV7-6 with TRBJ2-1; D might be TRBD1 or TRBD2, each matching 6 bases. The V and J ends lost 0 bases and 9 bases respectively, with 12 bases between them. CDR1 and CDR2 from the germline V gene are SGHVS and FNYEAQ. CDR3 size: 14 residues. The CDR3 loop reads CASSLAGEGGEQFF. Written as DNA, the CDR3 is TGTGCCAGCAGCTTAGCGGGAGAGGGGGGTGAGCAGTTCTTC. The variable domain in full, with the rest retrieved from reference TRBV7-6 and TRBJ2-1, is GAGVSQSPRYKVTKRGQDVALRCDPISGHVSLYWYRQALGQGPEFLTYFNYEAQQDKSGLPNDRFSAERPEGSISTLTIQRTEQRDSAMYRCASSLAGEGGEQFFGPGTRLTVL.

This clonotype was detected a few times. This rearrangement joins TRBV4-1 to TRBJ2-7; TRBD2 matches at 10 bases. V lost 4 bases, J lost 0 bases, and 12 bases stayed unmatched. The CDR3 runs 18 residues. Germline values: CDR1 MGHRA, CDR2 YSYEKL. The CDR3 here is CASSLPRTSGGSSYEQYF. The CDR3 DNA reads TGCGCCAGCAGCCTCCCAAGGACTAGCGGAGGTAGCTCCTACGAGCAGTACTTC.

This clonotype was found many times. The V gene is TRBV2, the J gene TRBJ2-1; D assignment may be TRBD1 or TRBD2 (5 bases each). Germline V gives CDR1 SNHLY, CDR2 FYNNEI. The V and J ends lost 8 bases and 3 bases respectively, with 14 bases between them. CDR3 length: 14 residues. CDR3 nucleotides: TGTGCCAGCGGGGACCCAAGGGACTACAATGAGCAGTTCTTC. Its protein product is CASGDPRDYNEQFF.

This clonotype was seen repeatedly, ten times or more. The chain has TRBV20-1 and TRBJ1-1; D remains ambiguous. The CDR3 runs 12 residues. V lost 1 base, J lost 0 bases, and 3 bases lay in between. Germline V gives CDR1 DFQATT, CDR2 SNEGSKA (reference sequence). CDR3 sequence reads: CSARVLNTEAFF. The CDR3 nucleotides are TGCAGTGCTAGAGTTCTGAACACTGAAGCTTTCTTT.

This clonotype was recorded many times. The chain recombines TRBV18 with TRBJ2-5; D unclear. CDR3 length equals 13 residues. Trimming took off 6 bases at V and 2 bases at J, with 10 bases between the two ends. Germline-derived CDR1 and CDR2 are KGHSH and LQKENI. The CDR3 loop reads CASSTVHQETQYF. The CDR3 region has the DNA TGTGCCAGCTCGACGGTCCATCAAGAGACCCAGTACTTC. The variable domain in full, completed from reference TRBV18 and TRBJ2-5, reads NAGVMQNPRHLVRRRGQEARLRCSPMKGHSHVYWYRQLPEEGLKFMVYLQKENIIDESGMPKERFSAEFPKEGPSILRIQQVVRGDSAAYFCASSTVHQETQYFGPGTRLLVL.

The chain has TRBV28 and TRBJ1-1; 7 nucleotides match TRBD1. CDR3 length equals 16 residues. The V and J ends lost 6 bases and 5 bases, in that order; junction bases with no gene match: 15. Germline loops: CDR1 MDHEN, CDR2 SYDVKM. The CDR3 region is CASRHGQAPRATEAFF. The CDR3 DNA reads TGTGCCAGCAGACACGGACAGGCCCCTCGGGCGACTGAAGCTTTCTTT.

Only a few counts were recorded for this clonotype. J is TRBJ2-1 and V is TRBV6-1; TRBD2 matches at 12 bases. The trim removed 7 bases at V and 7 bases at J, leaving 14 bases unmatched. In germline, CDR1 is MNHNS, CDR2 SASEGT. The CDR3 has 17 amino acids. The CDR3 nucleotides read TGTGCCAGCAAGAGGGATCTAGCGGGAGGGCCTTGGAATGAGCAGTTCTTC. It yields the protein CASKRDLAGGPWNEQFF.

This clonotype has ten or more counts. This chain joins TRBV5-5 and TRBJ2-5; 8 bases map to TRBD1. CDR3 length equals 17 residues. The trim removed 4 bases at V and 5 bases at J, leaving 16 bases unmatched. CDR1 and CDR2 from the germline V gene are SGHKS and YYEKEE (reference sequence). For the CDR3, the DNA is TGTGCCAGCAGCCTTCGTGACGCTCAGGGGGCCGGCGAGACCCAGTACTTC. Translating gives CASSLRDAQGAGETQYF.

Many counts were recorded for this clonotype. The J gene is TRBJ1-1, the V gene TRBV4-1; possible D gene TRBD1, 5 bases. CDR3 length: 16 amino acids. Looked up from germline, CDR1 is MGHRA and CDR2 is YSYEKL. V dropped 5 bases and J dropped 3 bases, with 19 bases sitting between them. The CDR3 here is CASSFQTGALDTEAFF. CDR3 bases: TGCGCCAGCAGCTTCCAAACCGGGGCGCTCGACACTGAAGCTTTCTTT.

This clonotype was seen repeatedly, ten times or more. This chain links TRBV30 with TRBJ1-1; no reliable D call. From germline, CDR1 is GTSNPN and CDR2 SVGIG (reference sequence). CDR3 length equals 15 residues. Trimming stripped 3 bases from V and 1 base from J, with 15 bases between. The CDR3 reads CAWSLIPAENTEAFF. The CDR3 nucleotides read TGTGCCTGGAGCCTCATCCCCGCAGAGAACACTGAAGCTTTCTTT.

In DNA, the CDR3 is TGTGCCAGTAGTCGAGGGCCCCGAGGTGAAAAACTGTTTTTT. Residues: CASSRGPRGEKLFF. The chain uses TRBV19 and TRBJ1-4, with no clear D. V was pared by 5 bases and J by 7 bases, with 14 bases between. Germline loops: CDR1 LNHDA, CDR2 SQIVND (reference sequence). The CDR3 spans 14 residues.

In its sample, this clonotype was seen many times. V gene TRBV7-9 combines with J gene TRBJ2-1; D is unresolved. There are 11 residues in the CDR3. CDR1 and CDR2 (germline): SEHNR, FQNEAQ (reference sequence). Trimming shortened V by 7 bases and J by 8 bases, and 9 bases separated the two germline ends. The CDR3 DNA is TGTGCCAGCATGCGCTGGGATGAGCAGTTCTTC. Its translation is CASMRWDEQFF.

This clonotype was seen a single time. The J gene is TRBJ1-1, the V gene TRBV28; D might be TRBD1 (6 bases). This CDR3 has 15 residues. Germline lookup yields CDR1 MDHEN and CDR2 SYDVKM. V lost 8 bases, J lost 1 base, and 17 bases lay in between. CDR3 protein: CASGGGGGANTEAFF. The CDR3 region has the DNA TGTGCCAGCGGGGGGGGGGGGGGGGCGAACACTGAAGCTTTCTTT.

Remarks on this clonotype: A much larger clone differs by one base, so this may be a read error. The rearrangement links TRBV20-1 to TRBJ2-7, with 8 bases matching TRBD2. Per the germline V gene, CDR1 is DFQATT and CDR2 is SNEGSKA (reference sequence). This CDR3 has 13 amino acids. The CDR3 loop reads CSAGSGVNYELYF. The CDR3 coding sequence is TGCAGTGCTGGTAGCGGGGTGAACTACGAGCTGTACTTC.

This clonotype was detected a few times. This sequence joins TRBV13 and TRBJ2-5; D possibly corresponds to TRBD1 (5 bases). Germline values: CDR1 PRHDT, CDR2 FYEKMQ (reference sequence). Trimming stripped 5 bases from V and 1 base from J, with 11 bases between. The CDR3 spans 14 residues. This CDR3 is CASSAYRFQETQYF. Here the CDR3 DNA reads TGTGCCAGCAGCGCTTACAGGTTCCAAGAGACCCAGTACTTC.

This clonotype appeared many times. The V call is TRBV6-1, the J call TRBJ1-1; TRBD1 matches at 7 bases. Germline V lookup: CDR1 MNHNS, CDR2 SASEGT. Trimming took 7 bases from V and 1 from J; bases not matched to a gene: 3. CDR3 length equals 13 residues. CDR3 in amino acids: CASIRDRNTEAFF. As DNA, the CDR3 is TGTGCCAGCATCCGGGACAGGAACACTGAAGCTTTCTTT.

This clonotype was recorded many times. This chain uses TRBV6-1 with TRBJ1-5; D is ambiguous. The CDR3 runs to 12 residues. CDR1 is MNHNS and CDR2 is SASEGT in the germline V gene. V gave up 7 bases and J gave up 1 base, with 5 bases separating them. CDR3 loop: CASTGSNQPQHF. The CDR3 coding sequence is TGTGCCAGCACGGGAAGCAATCAGCCCCAGCATTTT.

The sample holds many counts of this clonotype. The rearrangement uses TRBV20-1 and TRBJ1-1, with D possibly matching TRBD1 (6 bases). The CDR3 is 14 amino acids. Trimming removed 6 bases from V and 1 base from J, with 15 bases in between. Germline lookup yields CDR1 DFQATT and CDR2 SNEGSKA (reference sequence). The CDR3 sequence: CSARGGNSNTEAFF. The CDR3 DNA reads as TGCAGTGCCAGGGGCGGTAATTCGAACACTGAAGCTTTCTTT.

This clonotype was observed a few times. V gene TRBV14 combines with J gene TRBJ2-1; TRBD2 agrees at 15 bases. Germline-derived CDR1 and CDR2 are SGHDN and FVKESK. The CDR3 has 19 amino acids. V gave up 3 bases and J gave up 6 bases; unmatched junction bases: 12. CDR3 protein: CASSQDPPWTSGGGNEQFF. The CDR3 bases are TGTGCCAGCAGCCAGGACCCCCCCTGGACTAGCGGGGGGGGCAATGAGCAGTTCTTC. Variable domain in full (rest from reference TRBV14 and TRBJ2-1): EAGVTQFPSHSVIEKGQTVTLRCDPISGHDNLYWYRRVMGKEIKFLLHFVKESKQDESGMPNNRFLAERTGGTYSTLKVQPAELEDSGVYFCASSQDPPWTSGGGNEQFFGPGTRLTVL.

This clonotype was counted ten times or more. The chain recombines TRBV5-1 with TRBJ1-4, with a possible D match to TRBD1 (5 bases). The length of the CDR3 is 14 residues. Trimming removed 4 bases from V and 6 bases from J, with 13 bases in between. Germline loops: CDR1 SGHRS, CDR2 YFSETQ. CDR3 residues: CASSIGTEYEKLFF. The CDR3, as DNA: TGCGCCAGCAGCATCGGGACGGAGTATGAAAAACTGTTTTTT.

This clonotype was seen ten or more times. The chain carries TRBV13 and TRBJ2-1, with D tentatively TRBD2 (6 bases). The CDR3 extends over 14 amino acids. CDR1 is PRHDT, CDR2 FYEKMQ, per germline (reference sequence). Deletions cut 4 bases from V and 6 bases from J, with 13 bases between. The CDR3: CASSYPTSSNEQFF. The DNA for the CDR3 is TGTGCCAGCAGCTACCCGACTAGTTCCAATGAGCAGTTCTTC.